Each of the 6 T cell receptor beta chains below was sequenced from the same sample in a study of T-cell memory formation after mild COVID-19. TCRdb re-derived calls from the 5' RACE reads in MiXCR, one entry per CDR3 protein. The table includes 450,000 or so distinct CDR3 sequences, roughly 25% detected once. The sample comprised PBMCs or a T cell subset sorted from them (not recorded which). The source of these receptors is an adult woman who had mild COVID-19 (a few samples of this study predate the infection). Cell type and time point are not known.

V usage is TRBV20-1 and J usage is TRBJ2-2, with 11 nucleotides matching TRBD1. This CDR3 comprises 15 residues. Germline values: CDR1 DFQATT, CDR2 SNEGSKA (reference sequence). V was clipped by 6 bases and J by 6 bases; unmatched bases: 9. CDR3 sequence: CSAEDRGHSAGELFF. In nucleotides, the CDR3 is TGCAGTGCCGAGGACAGGGGGCACTCTGCCGGGGAGCTGTTTTTT.

This rearrangement joins TRBV7-9 to TRBJ1-2; D call uncertain. The germline V and J ends were trimmed by 1 base and 8 bases, with 17 bases remaining between them. The CDR3 is 15 amino acids. The germline V gene has CDR1 SEHNR and CDR2 FQNEAQ (reference sequence). CDR3 coding DNA: TGTGCCAGCAGCTTAGTTGGAGAACGTACACGGGGCTACACCTTC. Translating it yields CASSLVGERTRGYTF.

This clonotype was seen a few times. V is TRBV11-1 and J is TRBJ2-1; 7 nucleotides match TRBD2. The germline CDR1 and CDR2 sequences are SGHAT and FQDESV (reference sequence). J was trimmed by 8 bases and V by 1 base; bases with no gene match: 8. This CDR3 has 15 amino acids. The CDR3 DNA is TGTGCCAGCAGCTTAGGAGTACTAGCGAGCGATGAGCAGTTCTTC. Residues: CASSLGVLASDEQFF.

This clonotype was seen a handful of times. The V gene is TRBV6-5, the J gene TRBJ2-7; D remains ambiguous. The V and J ends lost 2 bases and 4 bases respectively, with 12 bases between them. The CDR3 is 14 residues long. Looked up from germline, CDR1 is MNHEY and CDR2 is SVGAGI. The CDR3 region is CASSYAQVRYEQYF. The CDR3 DNA sequence: TGTGCCAGCAGTTACGCCCAGGTTCGGTACGAGCAGTACTTC.

The chain links TRBV4-3 to TRBJ2-7; perhaps TRBD2 as D (5 bases). Germline-derived CDR1 and CDR2 are LGHNA and YSLEER. CDR3 length: 15 amino acids. V was clipped by 6 bases and J by 1 base, with 16 bases between them. In DNA form, the CDR3 reads TGCGCCAGCAGTCGGGGAACCCTACTATCCTACGAGCAGTACTTC. Protein sequence: CASSRGTLLSYEQYF.

This clonotype appeared a few times. J is TRBJ2-3 and V is TRBV4-3, with D unresolved. The V gene's germline CDR1 is LGHNA and CDR2 YSLEER. The V end was cut by 4 bases, the J end by 2 bases, with 13 bases between. The CDR3 extends over 15 amino acids. The DNA for the CDR3 is TGCGCCAGCAGCCCCTCGGCCCCGTCCACAGATACGCAGTATTTT. Translating gives CASSPSAPSTDTQYF.